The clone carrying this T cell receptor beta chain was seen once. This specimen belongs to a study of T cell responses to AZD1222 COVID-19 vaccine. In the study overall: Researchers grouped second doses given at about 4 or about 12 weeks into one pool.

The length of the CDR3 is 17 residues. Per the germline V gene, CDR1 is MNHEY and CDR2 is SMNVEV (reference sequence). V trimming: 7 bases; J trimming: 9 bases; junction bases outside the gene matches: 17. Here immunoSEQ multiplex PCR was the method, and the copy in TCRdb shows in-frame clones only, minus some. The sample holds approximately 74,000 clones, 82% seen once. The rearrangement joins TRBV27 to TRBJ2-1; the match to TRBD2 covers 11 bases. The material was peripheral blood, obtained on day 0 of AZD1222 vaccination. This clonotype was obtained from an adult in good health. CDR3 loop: CASTWGLAEGGVSEQFF. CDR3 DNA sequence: TGTGCCAGCACCTGGGGACTAGCGGAGGGGGGGGTCAGTGAGCAGTTCTTC.